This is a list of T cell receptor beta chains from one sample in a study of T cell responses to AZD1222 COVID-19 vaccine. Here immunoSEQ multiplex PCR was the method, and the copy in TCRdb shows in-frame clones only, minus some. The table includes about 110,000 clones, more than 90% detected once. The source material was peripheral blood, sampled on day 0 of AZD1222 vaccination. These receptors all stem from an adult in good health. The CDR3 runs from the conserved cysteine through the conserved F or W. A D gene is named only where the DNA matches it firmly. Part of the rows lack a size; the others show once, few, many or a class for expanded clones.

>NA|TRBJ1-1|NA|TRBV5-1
TGCGCCAGCAGCTTGAGCTGGTGGAACACTGAAGCTTTCTTT
CASSLSWWNTEAFF
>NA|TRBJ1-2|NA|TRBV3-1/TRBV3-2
TGTGCCAGCAGCCGGATAGACGGGACCAACTATGGCTACACCTTC
CASSRIDGTNYGYTF
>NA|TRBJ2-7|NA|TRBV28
TGTGCCAGCAGTTTGGGCAGCACCTACGAGCAGTACTTC
CASSLGSTYEQYF
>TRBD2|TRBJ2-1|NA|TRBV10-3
TGTGCCATCGCCCCTAGCGGGGGGGCTGGGGTATACAATGAGCAGTTCTTC
CAIAPSGGAGVYNEQFF
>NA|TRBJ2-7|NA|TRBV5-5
TGTGCCAGCAGCTTGAAGAGCGGGCAGGACTACGAGCAGTACTTC
CASSLKSGQDYEQYF
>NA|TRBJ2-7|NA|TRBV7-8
TGTGCCAGCAGCTCGTATGGGGGCGAGCTCTACGAGCAGTACTTC
CASSSYGGELYEQYF
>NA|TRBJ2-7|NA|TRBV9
TGTGCCAGCAGCGTAGACGGTGGCGGGGGCCAGTACTTC
CASSVDGGGGQYF
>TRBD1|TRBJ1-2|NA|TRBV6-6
TGTGCCAGCGCCCCGGGACAGGGGATTTATGGCTACACCTTC
CASAPGQGIYGYTF
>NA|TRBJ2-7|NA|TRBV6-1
TGTGCCAGCAGTGAAGTTCGGGGGGCGGGGGAGCAGTACTTC
CASSEVRGAGEQYF
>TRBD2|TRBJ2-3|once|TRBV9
TGTGCCAGCAGCGTAGGCGGGGGGGGCACGAATACGCAGTATTTT
CASSVGGGGTNTQYF
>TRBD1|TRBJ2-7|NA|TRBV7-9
TGTGCCAGCAGCTCGACAGGGGCTTCCCACGAGCAGTACTTC
CASSSTGASHEQYF
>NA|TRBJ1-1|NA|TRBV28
TGTGCCAGCAGTGGGAGGTTGGGGTCCACGAACACTGAAGCTTTCTTT
CASSGRLGSTNTEAFF
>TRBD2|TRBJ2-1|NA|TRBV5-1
TGCGCCAGCAGCGCCGGGACTAGCGGGAGGCCCTCCTACAATGAGCAGTTCTTC
CASSAGTSGRPSYNEQFF
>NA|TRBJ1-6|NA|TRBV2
TGTGCCACCACCCAGGGGCAGCATTCACCCCTCCACTTT
CATTQGQHSPLHF
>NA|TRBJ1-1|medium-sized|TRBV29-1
TGCAGCGTGGAGGTGAACACTGAAGCTTTCTTT
CSVEVNTEAFF
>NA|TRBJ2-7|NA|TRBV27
TGTGCCAGCAGTTTATCAGCAGTACACTACGAGCAGTACTTC
CASSLSAVHYEQYF
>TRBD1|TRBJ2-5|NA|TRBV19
TGTGCCAGTAGTATTACAGGGGGAGAGACCCAGTACTTC
CASSITGGETQYF
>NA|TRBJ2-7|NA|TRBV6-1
TGTGCCAGCAGTGAAGTGGGCTTACTCCCCTACGAGCAGTACTTC
CASSEVGLLPYEQYF
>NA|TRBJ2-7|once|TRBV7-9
TGTGCCAGCAGCTCTAGAGGGCAGCCCTACGAGCAGTACTTC
CASSSRGQPYEQYF
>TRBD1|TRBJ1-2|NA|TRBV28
TGTGCCAGCAGCGACAGGGGGCCATTGGGCTATGGCTACACCTTC
CASSDRGPLGYGYTF
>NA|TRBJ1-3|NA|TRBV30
TGTGCCTGGAGGCGAGTGAACACCATATATTTT
CAWRRVNTIYF
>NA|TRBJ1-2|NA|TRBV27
TGTGCCAGCAGTTTATCCCCAGCGGGCCGCGGCTACACCTTC
CASSLSPAGRGYTF
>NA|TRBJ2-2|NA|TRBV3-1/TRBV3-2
TGTGCCAGCAACTTCGCGAACACCGGGGAGCTGTTTTTT
CASNFANTGELFF
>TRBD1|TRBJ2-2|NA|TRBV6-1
TGTGCCAGCAGTGAACTAGGGGGCACCACCGGGGAGCTGTTTTTT
CASSELGGTTGELFF
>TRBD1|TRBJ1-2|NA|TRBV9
TGTGCCAGCAGCGAATCCGGGACAGGGGGCGGCTATGGCTACACCTTC
CASSESGTGGGYGYTF
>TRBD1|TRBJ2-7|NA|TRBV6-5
TGTGCCAGCAGCCCGGGACAGGGGAGGGAGCAGTACTTC
CASSPGQGREQYF
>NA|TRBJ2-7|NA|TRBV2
TGTGCCTGCTACCCTGGGACCTACGAGCAGTACTTC
CACYPGTYEQYF
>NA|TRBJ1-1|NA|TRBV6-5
TGTGCCAGCAGTTACTCTCGGCACACTGAAGCTTTCTTT
CASSYSRHTEAFF
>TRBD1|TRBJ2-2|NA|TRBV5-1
TGCGCCAGCAGCCCTCGGACTACAGGGGGCGGGGAGCTGTTTTTT
CASSPRTTGGGELFF
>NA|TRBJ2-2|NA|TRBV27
TGTGCCAGCACGACCGGGACCGGGGAGCTGTTTTTT
CASTTGTGELFF
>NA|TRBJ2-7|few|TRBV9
TGTGCCAGCAGCGCCTACGAGCAGTACTTC
CASSAYEQYF
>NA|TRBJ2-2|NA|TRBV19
TGTGCCAGTAGTGCAGTGGACCAGACCGGGGAGCTGTTTTTT
CASSAVDQTGELFF
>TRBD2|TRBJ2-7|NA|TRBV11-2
TGTGCCAGCAGCTTAGAGCAGCGGGAGGGCTACGAGCAGTACTTC
CASSLEQREGYEQYF
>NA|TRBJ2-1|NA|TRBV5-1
TGCGCCAGCAGCTTGGTAGGGAAGCATGAGCAGTTCTTC
CASSLVGKHEQFF
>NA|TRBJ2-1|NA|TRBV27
TGTGCCAGCAGTTTATGGGACTCGGACAATGAGCAGTTCTTC
CASSLWDSDNEQFF
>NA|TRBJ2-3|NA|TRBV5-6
TGTGCCAGCAGCGAAGTACTCGACACAGATACGCAGTATTTT
CASSEVLDTDTQYF
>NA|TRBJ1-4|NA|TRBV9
TGTGCCAGCAGCGTAGCTGGCGGGACGGAAAAACTGTTTTTT
CASSVAGGTEKLFF
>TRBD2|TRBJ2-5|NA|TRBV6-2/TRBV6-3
TGTGCCAGCAGTTACTGGGGGACTAGCGGGGAAACGGAGACCCAGTACTTC
CASSYWGTSGETETQYF
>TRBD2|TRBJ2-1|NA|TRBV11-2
TGTGCCAGCAGCTCGGGACTAGCGACTTACAATGAGCAGTTCTTC
CASSSGLATYNEQFF
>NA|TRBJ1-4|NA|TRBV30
TGTGCCCGTAGACAAGGCGGGAGCCGGGAAAAACTGTTTTTT
CARRQGGSREKLFF
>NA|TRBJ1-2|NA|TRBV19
TGTGCCAGTAGGGACCCACAGGGTCCCTATGGCTACACCTTC
CASRDPQGPYGYTF
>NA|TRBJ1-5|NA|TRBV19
TGTGCCAGTAGTACAGGGGCGCCCGATCAGCCCCAGCATTTT
CASSTGAPDQPQHF
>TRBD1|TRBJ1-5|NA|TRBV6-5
TGTGCCACCTGCAGGGGGCTGGTACAGCCCCAGCATTTT
CATCRGLVQPQHF